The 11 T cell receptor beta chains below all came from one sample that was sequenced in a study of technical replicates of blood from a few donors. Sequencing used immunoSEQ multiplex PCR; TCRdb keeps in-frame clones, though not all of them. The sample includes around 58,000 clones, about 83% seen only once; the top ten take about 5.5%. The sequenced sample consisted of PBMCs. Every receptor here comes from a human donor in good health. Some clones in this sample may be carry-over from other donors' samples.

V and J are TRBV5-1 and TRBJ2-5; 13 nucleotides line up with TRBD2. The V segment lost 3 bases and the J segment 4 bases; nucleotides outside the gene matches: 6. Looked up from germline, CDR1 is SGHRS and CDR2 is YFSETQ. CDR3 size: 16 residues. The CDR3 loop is CASSSGLAGVGETQYF. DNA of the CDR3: TGCGCCAGCAGCTCAGGACTAGCGGGAGTAGGAGAGACCCAGTACTTC.

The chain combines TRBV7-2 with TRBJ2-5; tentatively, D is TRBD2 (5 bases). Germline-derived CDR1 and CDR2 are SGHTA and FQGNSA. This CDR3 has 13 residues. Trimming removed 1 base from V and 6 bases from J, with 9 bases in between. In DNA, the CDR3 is TGTGCCAGCAGCTTAGTAGGGAGTCAGACCCAGTACTTC. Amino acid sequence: CASSLVGSQTQYF.

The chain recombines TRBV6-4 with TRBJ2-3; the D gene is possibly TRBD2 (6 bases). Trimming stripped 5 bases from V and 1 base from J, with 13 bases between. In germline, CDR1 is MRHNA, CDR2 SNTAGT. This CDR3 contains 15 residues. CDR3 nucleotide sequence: TGTGCCAGCAGTATGGGAGGCTCCGGCACAGATACGCAGTATTTT. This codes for CASSMGGSGTDTQYF.

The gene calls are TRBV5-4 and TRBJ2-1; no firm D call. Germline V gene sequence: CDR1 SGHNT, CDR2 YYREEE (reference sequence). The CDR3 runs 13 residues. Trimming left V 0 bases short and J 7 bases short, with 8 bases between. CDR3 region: CASSLAVSNEQFF. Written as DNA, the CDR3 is TGTGCCAGCAGCTTGGCCGTCTCTAATGAGCAGTTCTTC.

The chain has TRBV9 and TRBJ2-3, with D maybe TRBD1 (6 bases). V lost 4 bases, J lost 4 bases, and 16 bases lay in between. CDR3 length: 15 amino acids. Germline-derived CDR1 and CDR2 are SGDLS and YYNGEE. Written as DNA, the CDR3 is TGTGCCAGCAGCTTCTCATGGGACAATGCAGATACGCAGTATTTT. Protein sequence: CASSFSWDNADTQYF.

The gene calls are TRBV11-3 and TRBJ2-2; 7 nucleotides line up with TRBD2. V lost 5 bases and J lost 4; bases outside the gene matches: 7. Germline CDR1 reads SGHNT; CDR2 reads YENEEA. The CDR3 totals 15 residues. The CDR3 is CASSHGGGLTGELFF. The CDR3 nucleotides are TGTGCCAGCAGCCACGGCGGGGGTCTCACCGGGGAGCTGTTTTTT.

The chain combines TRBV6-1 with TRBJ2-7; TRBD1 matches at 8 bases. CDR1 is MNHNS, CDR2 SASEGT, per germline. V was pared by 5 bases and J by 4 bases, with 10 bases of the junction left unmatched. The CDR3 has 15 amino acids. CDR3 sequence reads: CASSLRTGRQYEQYF. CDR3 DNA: TGTGCCAGCAGTCTACGGACAGGGAGACAGTACGAGCAGTACTTC.

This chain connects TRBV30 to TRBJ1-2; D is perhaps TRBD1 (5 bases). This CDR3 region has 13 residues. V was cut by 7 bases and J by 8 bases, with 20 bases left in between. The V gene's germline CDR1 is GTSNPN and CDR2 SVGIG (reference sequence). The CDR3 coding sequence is TGTGCCTTTGTACTAAAAAGGGGAGGAGGCTACACCTTC. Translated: CAFVLKRGGGYTF.

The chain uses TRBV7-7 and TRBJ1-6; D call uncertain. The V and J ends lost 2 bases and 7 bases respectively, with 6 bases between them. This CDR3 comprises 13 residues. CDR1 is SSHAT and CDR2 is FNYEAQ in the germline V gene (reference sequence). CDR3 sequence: CASSLLENSPLHF. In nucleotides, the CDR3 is TGTGCCAGCAGCTTACTAGAAAATTCACCCCTCCACTTT.

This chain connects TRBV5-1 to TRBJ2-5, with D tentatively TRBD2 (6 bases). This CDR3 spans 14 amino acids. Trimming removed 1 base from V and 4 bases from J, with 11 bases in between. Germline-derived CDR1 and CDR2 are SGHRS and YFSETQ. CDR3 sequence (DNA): TGCGCCAGCAGCTTGTTGGGACTTCGAGAGACCCAGTACTTC. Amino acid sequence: CASSLLGLRETQYF. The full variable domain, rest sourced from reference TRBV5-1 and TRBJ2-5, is KAGVTQTPRYLIKTRGQQVTLSCSPISGHRSVSWYQQTPGQGLQFLFEYFSETQRNKGNFPGRFSGRQFSNSRSEMNVSTLELGDSALYLCASSLLGLRETQYFGPGTRLLVL.

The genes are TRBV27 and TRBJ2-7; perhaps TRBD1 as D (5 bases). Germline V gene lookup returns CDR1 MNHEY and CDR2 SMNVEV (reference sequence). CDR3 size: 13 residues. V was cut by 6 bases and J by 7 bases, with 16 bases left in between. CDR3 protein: CASSQGSALEQYF. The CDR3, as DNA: TGTGCCAGCAGCCAGGGATCAGCACTAGAGCAGTACTTC.